This entry concerns a single TCR beta chain. Its specificity is not known. Template switching (which added a universal primer site) was used, and cDNA carried unique molecular identifiers. One entry per CDR3 protein results from TCRdb running MiXCR on the 5' RACE reads. The table shows 1.5 million to 2 million distinct CDR3 sequences, with about 32% occurring only once. The data are from a study of identical twins. Study-wide points: Out-of-frame TCR alpha sharing in monozygotic twins exceeded recombination model predictions. In beta out-of-frame sequences, the excess sharing between twins was weaker.

The clonotype originates from a newborn girl in good health. Material: cord blood.

CDR3 loop: CASTEGGLGGYTF. CDR3 nucleotide sequence: TGTGCCAGCACCGAGGGGGGGCTGGGTGGCTACACCTTC. The chain carries TRBV6-6 and TRBJ1-2, with TRBD1 as a possible D gene (6 bases). The V gene lost 7 bases and the J gene lost 7 bases, with 16 bases spanning the gap. Germline CDR1 and CDR2: MNHNY and SVGAGI (reference sequence). The CDR3 has 13 residues.